This T cell receptor (beta chain) is drawn from a study of beta chain features in type 1 diabetes. At the level of the study: On cell yields, gender and age, patients and healthy donors were similar. Study-wide results and limits: All four CD4+ subsets of Type 1 diabetes patients contained TCRB CDR3s that were moderately but significantly shorter. PCR could preferentially amplify shorter templates, alike in patients and controls.

What was sequenced were expressed TCRB transcripts, since all of the isolated RNA had been reverse transcribed. Only in-frame clones appear in the TCRdb table, and some are missing; sequencing was by immunoSEQ multiplex PCR. Here the sample spans 250,000 to 300,000 clones, 13% to 15% being singletons. In regard to this clone: Its antigen is unknown.

Using CD45RO/CCR7/CD25/CD127/CD95/CD27, CD4+ naive, central memory, regulatory and stem cell-like memory cells were sorted. Post-sort purity exceeded 98% for all sorted populations. V lost 7 bases to trimming and J lost 1 base, with 12 bases between them. The CDR3 totals 15 residues. Per the germline V gene, CDR1 is SGHRS and CDR2 is YFSETQ. The source material was naive CD4+ T cells from blood. The receptor was isolated from a man aged 25-40 years with type 1 diabetes. This sequence joins TRBV5-1 and TRBJ2-6; a possible D gene is TRBD1 (6 bases). DNA of the CDR3: TGCGCCAGCGAGAATACAGGGTCTGGGGCCAACGTCCTGACTTTC. The encoded protein is CASENTGSGANVLTF.